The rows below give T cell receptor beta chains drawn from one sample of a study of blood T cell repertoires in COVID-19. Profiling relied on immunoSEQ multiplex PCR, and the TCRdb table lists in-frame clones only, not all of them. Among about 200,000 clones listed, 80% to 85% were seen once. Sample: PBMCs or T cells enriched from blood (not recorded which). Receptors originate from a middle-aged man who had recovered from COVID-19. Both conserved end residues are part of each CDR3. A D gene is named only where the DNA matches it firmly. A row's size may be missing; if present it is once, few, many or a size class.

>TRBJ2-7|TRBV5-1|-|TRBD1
CASSTGTGTYEQYF
TGCGCCAGCAGCACCGGGACAGGGACCTACGAGCAGTACTTC
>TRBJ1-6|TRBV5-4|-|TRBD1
CASSLGASGGTVSPLHF
TGTGCCAGCAGCTTGGGGGCGTCAGGGGGCACAGTTTCACCCCTCCACTTT
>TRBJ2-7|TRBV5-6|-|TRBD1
CASSSGQNYEQYF
TGTGCCAGCAGCTCGGGACAGAACTACGAGCAGTACTTC
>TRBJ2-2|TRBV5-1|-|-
CASSLEPGGTGELFF
TGCGCCAGCAGCTTAGAGCCAGGGGGGACCGGGGAGCTGTTTTTT
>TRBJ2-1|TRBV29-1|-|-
CSVDFEGTPFF
TGCAGCGTTGATTTTGAGGGAACGCCGTTCTTC
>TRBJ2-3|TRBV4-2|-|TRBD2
CASSQDHSGTASTDTQYF
TGTGCCAGCAGCCAAGATCATAGCGGGACGGCAAGCACAGATACGCAGTATTTT
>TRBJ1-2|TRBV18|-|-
CASSPPAVGGYTF
TGTGCCAGCTCACCACCGGCTGTTGGTGGCTACACCTTC
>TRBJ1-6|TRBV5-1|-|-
CASSRGENSPLHF
TGCGCCAGCAGCCGCGGGGAGAATTCACCCCTCCACTTT
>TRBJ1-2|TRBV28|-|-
CASRIETGAADYGYTF
TGTGCCAGCCGAATCGAAACAGGCGCAGCTGACTATGGCTACACCTTC
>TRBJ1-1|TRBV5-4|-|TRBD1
CASSLAGGLVTEAFF
TGTGCCAGCAGCTTGGCAGGGGGCTTGGTCACTGAAGCTTTCTTT
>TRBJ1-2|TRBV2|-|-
CASSEASRGSYGYTF
TGTGCCAGCAGTGAAGCCTCGAGGGGGAGCTATGGCTACACCTTC
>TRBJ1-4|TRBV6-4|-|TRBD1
CASSSGQGRAEKLFF
TGTGCCAGCAGTTCGGGACAGGGGCGGGCAGAAAAACTGTTTTTT
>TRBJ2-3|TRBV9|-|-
CASSRNDYTDTQYF
TGTGCCAGCAGCCGGAACGACTACACAGATACGCAGTATTTT
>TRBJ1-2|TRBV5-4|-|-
CASSSQEYGYTF
TGTGCCAGCAGCTCACAGGAGTATGGCTACACCTTC
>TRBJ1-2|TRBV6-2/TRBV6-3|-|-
CASSSFLGKGGDGYTF
TGTGCCAGCAGTTCGTTTCTAGGTAAAGGGGGAGATGGCTACACCTTC
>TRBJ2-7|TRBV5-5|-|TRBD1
CASSWTKTGGSYEQYF
TGTGCCAGCAGCTGGACAAAGACAGGGGGGTCCTACGAGCAGTACTTC
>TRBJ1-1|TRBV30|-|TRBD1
CAWSSQGLSEAFF
TGTGCCTGGAGTTCACAGGGGTTATCCGAAGCTTTCTTT
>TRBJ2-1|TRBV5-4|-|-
CASSSESGAYNEQFF
TGTGCCAGCAGCTCCGAATCCGGGGCCTACAATGAGCAGTTCTTC
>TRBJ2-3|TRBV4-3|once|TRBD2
CASSQVLSGGAGTDTQYF
TGCGCCAGCAGCCAAGTACTCAGCGGGGGGGCTGGCACAGATACGCAGTATTTT
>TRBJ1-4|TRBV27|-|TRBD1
CASSFRGIDEKLFF
TGTGCCAGCAGTTTCAGGGGGATCGATGAAAAACTGTTTTTT
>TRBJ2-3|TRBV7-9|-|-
CASSLRVAGDTQYF
TGTGCCAGCAGCTTACGAGTGGCGGGAGATACGCAGTATTTT
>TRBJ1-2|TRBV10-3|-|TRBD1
CAISPGQGYGYTF
TGTGCCATCAGCCCGGGACAGGGCTATGGCTACACCTTC
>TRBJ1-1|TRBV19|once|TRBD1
CASNRDRGSEAFF
TGTGCCAGTAACCGGGACAGGGGATCTGAAGCTTTCTTT
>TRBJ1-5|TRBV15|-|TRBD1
CATSRTGGNQPQHF
TGTGCCACCAGCAGGACAGGGGGCAATCAGCCCCAGCATTTT
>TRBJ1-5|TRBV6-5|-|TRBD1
CASSFDRANQPQHF
TGTGCCAGCAGTTTCGACAGGGCTAATCAGCCCCAGCATTTT
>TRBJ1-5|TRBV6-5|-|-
CASRLREGPWPQHF
TGTGCCAGCAGACTCAGGGAGGGCCCATGGCCCCAGCATTTT
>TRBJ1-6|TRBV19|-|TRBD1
CASSEGQNYNSPLHF
TGTGCCAGCTCTGAGGGACAGAATTATAATTCACCCCTCCACTTT
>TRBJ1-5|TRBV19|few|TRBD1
CASSETQGAWQPQHF
TGTGCCAGTAGCGAGACCCAGGGGGCTTGGCAGCCCCAGCATTTT
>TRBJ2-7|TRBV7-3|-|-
CASSLVQGRGEQYF
TGTGCCAGCAGCTTGGTCCAGGGGAGGGGCGAGCAGTACTTC
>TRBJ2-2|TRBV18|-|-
CASSPRTQSTGELFF
TGTGCCAGCTCACCAAGGACTCAATCCACCGGGGAGCTGTTTTTT
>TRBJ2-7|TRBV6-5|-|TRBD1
CASHGGTGVGYEQYF
TGTGCCAGCCACGGCGGGACAGGGGTAGGCTACGAGCAGTACTTC
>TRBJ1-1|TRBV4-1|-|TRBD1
CASSFPTGGVTEAFF
TGCGCCAGCAGCTTCCCTACAGGGGGCGTTACTGAAGCTTTCTTT
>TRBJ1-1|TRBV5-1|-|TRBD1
CASSLTGEGTEAFF
TGCGCCAGCAGCCTGACAGGGGAGGGCACTGAAGCTTTCTTT
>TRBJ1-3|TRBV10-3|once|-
CANGDSGNTIYF
TGTGCCAACGGGGACTCTGGAAACACCATATATTTT
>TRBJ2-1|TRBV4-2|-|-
CASSQGANEQFF
TGTGCCAGCAGCCAGGGGGCGAATGAGCAGTTCTTC
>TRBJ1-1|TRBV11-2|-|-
CASEGWGPEAFF
TGTGCCAGCGAGGGTTGGGGTCCTGAAGCTTTCTTT
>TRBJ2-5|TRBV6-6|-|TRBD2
CASSYPSPGLAGESEETQYF
TGTGCCAGCAGCTATCCAAGCCCGGGACTAGCGGGCGAAAGCGAAGAGACCCAGTACTTC
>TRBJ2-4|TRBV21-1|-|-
CASHPVRGRRPFWDIQYF
TGTGCCAGCCATCCCGTCCGTGGGAGACGGCCTTTTTGGGACATTCAGTACTTC
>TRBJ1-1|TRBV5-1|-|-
CASSLGQGRGDTEAFF
TGCGCCAGCAGCTTGGGCCAGGGAAGGGGCGACACTGAAGCTTTCTTT
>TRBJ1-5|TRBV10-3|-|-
CAISESGNQPQHF
TGTGCCATCAGTGAGTCCGGGAATCAGCCCCAGCATTTT
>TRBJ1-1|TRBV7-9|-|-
CASSRKQGFEVDTEAFF
TGTGCCAGCAGCCGAAAGCAGGGATTTGAGGTAGACACTGAAGCTTTCTTT
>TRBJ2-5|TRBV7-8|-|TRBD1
CASSSYRDRVAEATQYF
TGTGCCAGCAGCTCTTACCGGGACAGGGTTGCCGAGGCGACCCAGTACTTC
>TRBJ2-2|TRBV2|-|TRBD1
CASSYRGHLITGELFF
TGTGCCAGCAGTTACAGGGGCCACCTGATCACCGGGGAGCTGTTTTTT
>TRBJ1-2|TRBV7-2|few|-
CASSLGQYPSYGYTF
TGTGCCAGCAGCTTAGGCCAGTACCCCTCCTATGGCTACACCTTC
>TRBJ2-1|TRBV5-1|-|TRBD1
CASSLAGQGYNEQFF
TGCGCCAGCAGCTTGGCAGGACAGGGATACAATGAGCAGTTCTTC
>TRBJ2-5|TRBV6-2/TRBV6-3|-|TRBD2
CASIPGGLQETQYF
TGTGCCAGCATCCCGGGGGGGCTTCAAGAGACCCAGTACTTC
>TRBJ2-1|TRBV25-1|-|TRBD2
CASSRLAGGTNEQFF
TGTGCCAGCAGTAGGCTAGCGGGGGGGACTAATGAGCAGTTCTTC
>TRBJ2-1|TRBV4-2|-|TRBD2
CASSETTSGQQFF
TGTGCCAGCAGCGAGACGACTAGCGGGCAGCAGTTCTTC
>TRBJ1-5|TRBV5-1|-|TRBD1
CASSLGQGFVGNQPQHF
TGCGCCAGCAGCCTAGGACAGGGCTTTGTCGGCAATCAGCCCCAGCATTTT
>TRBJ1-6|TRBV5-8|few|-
CASSLRAGRNSPLHF
TGTGCCAGCAGCTTGCGGGCAGGGAGGAATTCACCCCTCCACTTT
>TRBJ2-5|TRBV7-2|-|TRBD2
CASSRTSGGPETQYF
TGTGCCAGCAGCCGGACTAGCGGGGGGCCAGAGACCCAGTACTTC
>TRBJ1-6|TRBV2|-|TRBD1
CASSIGQGRSPLHF
TGTGCCAGCAGCATAGGACAGGGGCGATCACCCCTCCACTTT
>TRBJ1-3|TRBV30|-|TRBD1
CAWGQAFSGNTIYF
TGTGCCTGGGGACAGGCCTTCTCTGGAAACACCATATATTTT
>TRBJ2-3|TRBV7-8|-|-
CASSLAGARTDTQYF
TGTGCCAGCAGCTTAGCAGGGGCGAGAACAGATACGCAGTATTTT
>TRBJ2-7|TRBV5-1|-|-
CASSLATGSYEQYF
TGCGCCAGCAGCTTGGCGACAGGCTCCTACGAGCAGTACTTC
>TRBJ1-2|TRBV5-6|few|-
CASSLSGDGYTF
TGTGCCAGCAGCTTGTCTGGAGATGGCTACACCTTC
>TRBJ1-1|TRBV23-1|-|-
CASSQLQDLMNTEAFF
TGCGCCAGCAGTCAACTACAGGATTTAATGAACACTGAAGCTTTCTTT
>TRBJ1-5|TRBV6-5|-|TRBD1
CASRQQGGDQPQHF
TGTGCCAGCAGGCAACAGGGGGGGGATCAGCCCCAGCATTTT
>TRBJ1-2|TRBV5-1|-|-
CASRQVQGSGYTF
TGCGCCAGCAGACAAGTTCAGGGGTCTGGCTACACCTTC